The table lists the clone carrying this T cell receptor beta chain with many counts. The target antigen is unknown. TCRdb re-called the 5' RACE reads with MiXCR, one entry per CDR3 protein. The table shows around 510,000 distinct CDR3 sequences, with around an eighth occurring only once. The data stem from a study of identical twins. Overall study results and limits: Donors were not followed over many years; analysis was cross-sectional.

The CDR3 extends over 15 amino acids. With 2 bases clipped from V and 5 bases from J, the junction kept 7 bases outside the gene matches. CDR1 and CDR2 (germline): SGDLS, YYNGEE. Another study also made use of these data, one on yellow fever vaccine responses in identical twins.

The source of this sequence is a woman under 30 in good health. The chain employs TRBV9 and TRBJ2-3, with 8 bases that match TRBD2. The sequenced sample was CD4+ T cells sorted from blood. The CDR3 region is CASSVSGGVGDTQYF. In DNA form, the CDR3 reads TGTGCCAGCAGCGTTTCGGGAGGGGTCGGAGATACGCAGTATTTT.